The TCR beta chain described here comes from a study of T cells after yellow fever vaccination. Study-wide points: In FACS-sorted repertoires, abundant clonotypes from the bulk population could appear as contaminants.

TCRdb reanalysed the 5' RACE reads using MiXCR and keeps one entry per CDR3 protein. The table lists around 300,000 distinct CDR3 sequences, roughly 4.3% of them singletons. V dropped 0 bases and J dropped 1; count of bases not matched to a gene: 4. The length of the CDR3 is 16 residues. Germline V gene lookup returns CDR1 MDHEN and CDR2 SYDVKM. This clonotype was seen repeatedly, ten times or more. Its cognate antigen is unknown. The sequenced sample was PBMCs, obtained 5 days after the yellow fever booster vaccination. The sequence came from a man younger than 35 who received the YFV17D yellow fever vaccine. V is TRBV28 and J is TRBJ1-1; 8 bases are a match to TRBD1. The CDR3 spells CASSLWADRGNTEAFF. In DNA form, the CDR3 reads TGTGCCAGCAGTTTATGGGCCGACAGGGGGAACACTGAAGCTTTCTTT.